This T cell receptor (beta chain) stems from a study of blood T cell repertoires in COVID-19. Germline CDR1 reads LNHDA; CDR2 reads SQIVND (reference sequence). CDR3 length equals 20 residues. The ends were cut back, 1 base at V and 2 bases at J, with 26 bases in the middle. The assay was immunoSEQ multiplex PCR, and TCRdb's table has in-frame clones only and misses some. The repertoire holds under 80,000 clones, with around 89% as singletons. The sample consisted of peripheral blood. This chain joins TRBV19 and TRBJ2-5; D may be TRBD1 (6 bases). This clonotype was sampled from a human donor in a cohort sampled during active COVID-19. CDR3 region: CASSIGGSSGLTGPQETQYF. The CDR3 nucleotides are TGTGCCAGTAGTATAGGGGGAAGTTCGGGGCTGACAGGTCCTCAAGAGACCCAGTACTTC.